A selection of T cell receptor beta chains follows, all from one sample in a study of T cell responses to AZD1222 COVID-19 vaccine. Produced via immunoSEQ multiplex PCR; TCRdb's table is partial and in-frame only. The profile shows some 140,000 clones, approximately 94% of them singletons. The source material was peripheral blood, sampled on day 0 of AZD1222 vaccination. These receptors were collected from an adult in good health. CDR3s include the opening cysteine and the closing phenylalanine or tryptophan. D genes are given only for firm matches. Clone size is stated in some rows and not others, as once, few, many or a class when expanded.

TRBV12-5,NA,TRBJ2-1,15,NA,CASGLVAGAEYEQFF,TGTGCTAGTGGTTTGGTCGCCGGGGCGGAGTATGAGCAGTTCTTC
TRBV7-9,NA,TRBJ2-3,14,NA,CASSEGHPGDTQYF,TGTGCCAGCAGCGAGGGACATCCGGGAGATACGCAGTATTTT
TRBV7-9,NA,TRBJ1-2,14,NA,CASSLATSDYGYTF,TGTGCCAGCAGCTTAGCCACTTCGGACTATGGCTACACCTTC
TRBV10-3,NA,TRBJ2-7,12,many,CAISDSSYEQYF,TGTGCCATCAGTGATAGCTCCTACGAGCAGTACTTC
TRBV4-3,TRBD1,TRBJ1-5,17,NA,CASSQDLTGRFAQPQHF,TGCGCCAGCAGCCAAGATCTGACAGGGAGGTTCGCTCAGCCCCAGCATTTT
TRBV7-2,TRBD2,TRBJ2-7,16,NA,CASSLGPGLADYEQYF,TGTGCCAGCAGCTTGGGGCCGGGACTAGCGGACTACGAGCAGTACTTC
TRBV5-6,NA,TRBJ1-2,16,NA,CASSLTGAGGAYGYTF,TGTGCCAGCAGCTTGACGGGGGCCGGGGGAGCCTATGGCTACACCTTC
TRBV3-1/TRBV3-2,TRBD2,TRBJ2-7,15,NA,CASSQGTSGSNEQYF,TGTGCCAGCAGCCAGGGTACTAGCGGGTCTAACGAGCAGTACTTC
TRBV19,NA,TRBJ1-4,14,few,CASMGLSNNEKLFF,TGTGCCAGTATGGGACTCAGTAATAATGAAAAACTGTTTTTT
TRBV2,NA,TRBJ2-1,12,NA,CASSEANYEQFF,TGTGCCAGCAGTGAAGCGAACTATGAGCAGTTCTTC
TRBV7-8,NA,TRBJ2-6,14,NA,CASSPQSEANVLTF,TGTGCCAGCAGCCCCCAGAGCGAGGCCAACGTCCTGACTTTC
TRBV11-1,NA,TRBJ2-3,15,NA,CASSFRGPSTDTQYF,TGTGCCAGCAGCTTTAGGGGACCTAGCACAGATACGCAGTATTTT
TRBV3-1/TRBV3-2,NA,TRBJ1-6,15,NA,CASSLRGVPGVALHF,TGTGCCAGCAGCCTTAGAGGGGTCCCCGGGGTCGCCCTCCACTTT
TRBV5-1,TRBD1,TRBJ1-1,14,NA,CASSMYRGDTEAFF,TGCGCCAGCAGCATGTACAGGGGCGACACTGAAGCTTTCTTT
TRBV28,TRBD1,TRBJ1-4,13,NA,CASSPPWRDRLFF,TGTGCCAGCAGTCCCCCGTGGCGGGACAGACTGTTTTTT
TRBV7-2,NA,TRBJ1-1,13,NA,CASSLVGSPEAFF,TGTGCCAGCAGCTTAGTGGGGTCCCCTGAAGCTTTCTTT
TRBV27,TRBD1,TRBJ2-7,15,NA,CASSLEGTESYEQYF,TGTGCCAGCAGTTTAGAGGGGACAGAATCCTACGAGCAGTACTTC
TRBV14,NA,TRBJ1-3,15,few,CASSQDRASGNTIYF,TGTGCCAGCAGCCAAGACAGGGCTTCTGGAAACACCATATATTTT
TRBV19,NA,TRBJ2-3,14,NA,CASSIRQATDTQYF,TGTGCCAGTAGTATTCGACAGGCAACAGATACGCAGTATTTT
TRBV7-9,NA,TRBJ2-7,15,NA,CASSLTGVSSYEQYF,TGTGCCAGCAGCTTAACGGGGGTCAGCTCCTACGAGCAGTACTTC
TRBV6-1,TRBD1,TRBJ2-5,16,NA,CASSDGQTGREETQYF,TGTGCCAGCAGTGACGGCCAGACAGGGCGAGAAGAGACCCAGTACTTC
TRBV3-1/TRBV3-2,TRBD1,TRBJ1-4,16,NA,CASSQVNTGGNEKLFF,TGTGCCAGCAGCCAAGTTAATACAGGGGGGAATGAAAAACTGTTTTTT
TRBV5-6,NA,TRBJ2-7,13,NA,CASRGYDSYEQYF,TGTGCTAGCAGGGGATATGACTCCTACGAGCAGTACTTC
TRBV29-1,NA,TRBJ1-2,13,NA,CSVEWPLRDGYTF,TGCAGCGTTGAATGGCCTCTGAGGGATGGCTACACCTTC
TRBV5-1,NA,TRBJ2-7,15,NA,CASSLESHPDYEQYF,TGCGCCAGCAGCTTGGAAAGCCACCCGGACTACGAGCAGTACTTC
TRBV4-1,NA,TRBJ1-1,16,NA,CASSQPGRGTNTEAFF,TGCGCCAGCAGCCAACCCGGGCGGGGGACGAACACTGAAGCTTTCTTT
TRBV7-2,TRBD1,TRBJ1-5,15,NA,CASSRGTGGSQPQHF,TGTGCCAGCAGCCGTGGGACAGGGGGAAGTCAGCCCCAGCATTTT
TRBV27,TRBD1,TRBJ1-2,14,NA,CASSLRTGHYGYTF,TGTGCCAGCAGTTTACGGACAGGGCACTATGGCTACACCTTC
TRBV4-1,NA,TRBJ1-2,16,NA,CASSQSVGQSNYGYTF,TGCGCCAGCAGCCAATCTGTGGGGCAAAGTAACTATGGCTACACCTTC
TRBV29-1,NA,TRBJ1-2,11,NA,CSVHRDYGYTF,TGCAGCGTCCACAGGGACTATGGCTACACCTTC
TRBV6-5,NA,TRBJ2-7,16,NA,CASSYSGYPASGEQYF,TGTGCCAGCAGTTACTCAGGGTATCCGGCAAGTGGGGAGCAGTACTTC
TRBV9,TRBD1,TRBJ1-3,14,NA,CASSGGRQGNTIYF,TGTGCCAGCAGCGGGGGCCGACAGGGGAACACCATATATTTT
TRBV5-1,TRBD2,TRBJ2-2,15,NA,CASSLSGRSDGELFF,TGCGCCAGCAGCTTGAGCGGGAGGAGTGACGGGGAGCTGTTTTTT
TRBV7-6,NA,TRBJ2-1,12,NA,CASSLSSREQFF,TGTGCCAGCAGCTTATCTTCAAGAGAGCAGTTCTTC
TRBV14,NA,TRBJ2-5,11,NA,CASSLQETQYF,TGTGCCAGCAGCTTACAAGAGACCCAGTACTTC
TRBV29-1,TRBD2,TRBJ2-1,16,NA,CSVELPSGTLYNEQFF,TGCAGCGTTGAGCTTCCTAGCGGGACTCTCTACAATGAGCAGTTCTTC
TRBV10-3,NA,TRBJ1-1,11,once,CAISEGQRAFF,TGTGCCATCAGTGAGGGACAGAGAGCTTTCTTT
TRBV28,TRBD1,TRBJ2-3,12,NA,CASRQGQGTQYF,TGTGCCAGCAGGCAGGGACAGGGTACGCAGTATTTT
TRBV27,TRBD1,TRBJ1-6,16,NA,CASSLPRQGWISPLHF,TGTGCCAGCAGTTTACCCCGACAGGGATGGATTTCACCCCTCCACTTT
TRBV6-5,NA,TRBJ2-4,15,NA,CASSTDSLTKNIQYF,TGTGCCAGCAGTACCGACAGCCTAACCAAAAACATTCAGTACTTC
TRBV6-1,NA,TRBJ1-4,13,NA,CASSETGTQKLFF,TGTGCCAGCAGTGAAACCGGGACACAAAAACTGTTTTTT
TRBV20-1,NA,TRBJ1-2,9,NA,CSAHNGYTF,TGCAGTGCTCACAACGGCTACACCTTC
TRBV5-1,NA,TRBJ1-2,16,NA,CASSLRDPRQGDGYTF,TGCGCCAGCAGCTTACGGGACCCTCGACAAGGGGATGGCTACACCTTC
TRBV19,TRBD1,TRBJ1-1,15,NA,CASSNPGTGATEAFF,TGTGCCAGTAGTAACCCCGGGACAGGGGCCACTGAAGCTTTCTTT
TRBV28,NA,TRBJ1-2,15,NA,CASSLIEVRSSGYTF,TGTGCCAGCAGTTTAATAGAGGTCCGATCGAGTGGCTACACCTTC
TRBV12-3/TRBV12-4,NA,TRBJ1-6,13,NA,CASSLTLNSPLHF,TGTGCCAGCAGTTTGACTTTAAATTCACCCCTCCACTTT
TRBV7-2,NA,TRBJ1-2,12,few,CASSLGTGGYTF,TGTGCCAGCAGCTTAGGGACGGGTGGCTACACCTTC
TRBV2,NA,TRBJ1-5,14,NA,CASSVWDTNQPQHF,TGTGCCAGCAGTGTATGGGACACCAATCAGCCCCAGCATTTT
TRBV7-9,NA,TRBJ2-5,14,NA,CASSLASRQETQYF,TGTGCCAGCAGCTTAGCCTCCCGCCAAGAGACCCAGTACTTC
TRBV14,TRBD1,TRBJ1-2,14,NA,CASSRDRGRGGYTF,TGTGCCAGCAGCCGCGACAGGGGGCGCGGTGGCTACACCTTC
TRBV10-3,NA,TRBJ2-1,16,NA,CAISESLEESYNEQFF,TGTGCCATCAGTGAGTCTTTGGAGGAATCCTACAATGAGCAGTTCTTC
TRBV6-1,NA,TRBJ1-5,15,NA,CASSEIYGSNQPQHF,TGTGCCAGCAGTGAAATCTACGGTAGCAATCAGCCCCAGCATTTT
TRBV7-8,NA,TRBJ2-3,15,NA,CASSPVVFSTDTQYF,TGTGCCAGCAGCCCGGTGGTCTTTAGCACAGATACGCAGTATTTT
TRBV3-1/TRBV3-2,NA,TRBJ2-1,15,NA,CASSRGTNLYNEQFF,TGTGCCAGCAGCCGGGGGACAAACCTCTACAATGAGCAGTTCTTC
TRBV7-9,TRBD1,TRBJ1-1,15,NA,CASSAGGASNTEAFF,TGTGCCAGCAGCGCAGGGGGCGCAAGCAACACTGAAGCTTTCTTT
TRBV12-3/TRBV12-4,NA,TRBJ1-2,13,NA,CASSLRTNYGYTF,TGTGCCAGCAGTTTAAGAACGAACTATGGCTACACCTTC
TRBV6-2/TRBV6-3,TRBD2,TRBJ2-1,17,NA,CASSSHDRDYPDNEQFF,TGTGCCAGCAGTTCCCATGACCGGGACTACCCCGACAATGAGCAGTTCTTC
TRBV6-6,NA,TRBJ1-3,15,NA,CASSYSNRAGNTIYF,TGTGCCAGCAGTTACTCGAACAGGGCTGGAAACACCATATATTTT
TRBV6-5,NA,TRBJ1-6,13,NA,CASSWGASSPLHF,TGTGCCAGCAGTTGGGGAGCGAGTTCACCCCTCCACTTT
TRBV11-2,NA,TRBJ1-1,14,once,CASSSRQMNTEAFF,TGTGCCAGCAGCTCAAGACAGATGAACACTGAAGCTTTCTTT